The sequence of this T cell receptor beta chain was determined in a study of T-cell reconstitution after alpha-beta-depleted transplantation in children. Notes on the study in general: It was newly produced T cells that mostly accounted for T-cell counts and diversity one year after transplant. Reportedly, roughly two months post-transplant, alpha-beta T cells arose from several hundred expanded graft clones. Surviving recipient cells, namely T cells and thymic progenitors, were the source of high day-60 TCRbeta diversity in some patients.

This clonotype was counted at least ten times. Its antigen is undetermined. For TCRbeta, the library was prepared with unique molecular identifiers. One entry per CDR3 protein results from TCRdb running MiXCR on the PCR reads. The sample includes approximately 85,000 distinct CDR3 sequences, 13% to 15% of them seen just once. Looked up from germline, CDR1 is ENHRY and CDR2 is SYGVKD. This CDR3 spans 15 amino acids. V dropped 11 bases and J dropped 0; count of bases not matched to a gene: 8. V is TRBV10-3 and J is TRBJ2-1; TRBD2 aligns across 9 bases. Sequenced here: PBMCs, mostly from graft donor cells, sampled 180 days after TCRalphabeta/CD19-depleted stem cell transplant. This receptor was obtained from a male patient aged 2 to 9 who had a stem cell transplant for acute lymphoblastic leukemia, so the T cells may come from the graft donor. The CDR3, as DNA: TGTGCCGTCCGGACTAGCGCAGCCTCCTACAATGAGCAGTTCTTC. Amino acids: CAVRTSAASYNEQFF.